This record concerns one TCR beta chain sequence. The source of the sample is a study of blood T cell repertoires in COVID-19. Overall study: The United States, Italy and Spain supplied acute and convalescent COVID-19 samples. Sample material is recorded as cDNA or gDNA derived from T cells, B-cell-depleted T cells, or PBMCs.

As originally analysed: Estimates of nucleated cell counts were drawn from the amplification of reference gene primers. Profiled with immunoSEQ multiplex PCR; TCRdb holds only in-frame clones, not every one. The DNA gave D and trimming, while V, J and clone size come from that table. The table lists 150,000 to 200,000 clones, over 80% of them singletons, with 6% to 8% in the top ten. The sample consisted of peripheral blood. The sequence derives from a woman in her 70s with COVID-19, enrolled during active disease.

The chain's CDR3 is CASSFSRDRGITYGYTF. The CDR3 DNA follows: TGTGCCAGCAGTTTTTCTCGGGACAGGGGGATCACCTATGGCTACACCTTC. The chain joins TRBV27 to TRBJ1-2; 11 bases are a match to TRBD1. Germline-derived CDR1 and CDR2 are MNHEY and SMNVEV (reference sequence). The CDR3 loop spans 17 amino acids. J lost 4 bases, V lost 3 bases, and 10 bases had no gene match.